A selection of T cell receptor beta chains follows, all from one sample in a study of OX40 agonist ivuxolimab in advanced cancers. TCRdb keeps only in-frame clones here, not all; method: immunoSEQ multiplex PCR. The table shows tens of thousands of clones, with 70% to 90% occurring only once. Sequenced here: CD4+ or CD8+ T cells sorted from blood, sampled in a trial of the OX40 agonist ivuxolimab. These receptors originate from an adult with an advanced solid tumor such as melanoma, head and neck, liver or kidney cancer. The CDR3 runs from the conserved cysteine through the conserved F or W. Fields, in order: CDR3 protein, CDR3 DNA, clone size, D gene, V gene, J gene. The D gene is left open where the match is weak. Clone size is shown for a subset of rows, as once, few, many or a class of expanded clone.

CDR3 protein: CASSQIQGADYGYTF; CDR3 DNA: TGTGCCAGCAGCCAAATACAGGGGGCTGACTATGGCTACACCTTC; clone size: once; D gene: TRBD1; V gene: TRBV14; J gene: TRBJ1-2
CDR3 protein: CASSLDRVGEQYF; CDR3 DNA: TGTGCCAGCAGCCTCGACAGGGTTGGCGAGCAGTACTTC; clone size: -; D gene: TRBD1; V gene: TRBV5-4; J gene: TRBJ2-7
CDR3 protein: CASSSYRDRGGEQYF; CDR3 DNA: TGTGCCAGCAGCTCCTACCGGGACAGGGGGGGCGAGCAGTACTTC; clone size: few; D gene: TRBD1; V gene: TRBV7-8; J gene: TRBJ2-7
CDR3 protein: CASSLDTGNTEAFF; CDR3 DNA: TGTGCCAGCAGCTTGGATACGGGGAACACTGAAGCTTTCTTT; clone size: -; D gene: -; V gene: TRBV7-2; J gene: TRBJ1-1
CDR3 protein: CAISERGSNNEQFF; CDR3 DNA: TGTGCCATCAGTGAGAGGGGATCGAACAATGAGCAGTTCTTC; clone size: -; D gene: -; V gene: TRBV10-3; J gene: TRBJ2-1
CDR3 protein: CASSEAGREGYEQYF; CDR3 DNA: TGTGCCAGCAGTGAAGCTGGGCGGGAGGGCTACGAGCAGTACTTC; clone size: few; D gene: TRBD2; V gene: TRBV2; J gene: TRBJ2-7
CDR3 protein: CASSHRRQGPREDYGYTF; CDR3 DNA: TGCGCCAGCAGCCACCGAAGACAGGGCCCGAGGGAGGACTATGGCTACACCTTC; clone size: -; D gene: TRBD1; V gene: TRBV4-1; J gene: TRBJ1-2
CDR3 protein: CASSLPRRGGETQYF; CDR3 DNA: TGTGCCAGCAGCCTCCCTAGGAGAGGGGGGGAGACCCAGTACTTC; clone size: once; D gene: -; V gene: TRBV28; J gene: TRBJ2-5
CDR3 protein: CASSPRASREKLFF; CDR3 DNA: TGTGCCAGTAGTCCACGGGCCTCTCGCGAAAAACTGTTTTTT; clone size: once; D gene: -; V gene: TRBV19; J gene: TRBJ1-4
CDR3 protein: CASSQDWAQGLGGYTF; CDR3 DNA: TGTGCCAGCAGCCAAGATTGGGCGCAGGGTCTAGGTGGCTACACCTTC; clone size: -; D gene: -; V gene: TRBV14; J gene: TRBJ1-2